This TCR beta chain comes out of a study of CD8 T cells in ankylosing spondylitis. Points from the study as a whole: Disease-linked clones had a CD8+ phenotype and relatively low frequency in peripheral blood. Past studies reported some motif variants in reactive arthritis synovial fluid and blood. Ankylosing spondylitis blood appeared to be characterized by a TCR beta motif of several highly homologous variants.

In this sample, this clonotype turned up many times. Its antigen is undetermined. The CDR3 is made up of 16 amino acids. CDR1 DFQATT and CDR2 SNEGSKA come from the germline V gene (reference sequence). V lost 3 bases and J lost 2; bases outside the gene matches: 9. One entry per CDR3 protein results from TCRdb running MiXCR on the 5' RACE reads. The repertoire includes some 52,000 distinct CDR3 sequences, roughly 7.3% of them detected once, and 7.5% to 10% sits in the top ten. The receptor's source is a female donor with ankylosing spondylitis or in good health (not recorded which). The chain recombines TRBV20-1 with TRBJ2-5; 10 bases fit TRBD1. Sample: blood, either unsorted or a sorted T cell fraction (not recorded which). DNA for the CDR3: TGCAGTGCTAGCGCCGGGACAGGGGCCTTGCAAGAGACCCAGTACTTC. This translates into CSASAGTGALQETQYF.